This T cell receptor beta chain was observed in a study of blood T cell repertoires in COVID-19. Study at large: The United States, Italy and Spain were the sources of the acute and convalescent COVID-19 samples. Nucleic acid was either cDNA or gDNA, and it came from T cells, B-cell-depleted T cells, or PBMCs.

Patients of the Seattle cohort, enrolled during active infection, were followed longitudinally. V was shortened by 8 bases and J by 0 bases, with 15 bases between the two germline ends. Germline V gene sequence: CDR1 SGHNT, CDR2 YENEEA. The CDR3 sequence is 15 residues long. Sequenced by immunoSEQ multiplex PCR; TCRdb stores in-frame clones only, minus some. This table holds tens of thousands of clones, 65% to 90% found once. Specimen: peripheral blood. The TCR was taken from a man aged 25-45 years with COVID-19, enrolled during active disease. The chain combines TRBV11-3 with TRBJ2-3; possibly TRBD1 for D (7 bases). CDR3 amino acids: CASGIGGGSTDTQYF. In DNA, the CDR3 is TGTGCCAGCGGTATAGGAGGGGGCAGCACAGATACGCAGTATTTT.